Listed below are T cell receptor beta chains from one sample, sequenced in a study of spatial heterogeneity in lung cancer. Via MiXCR, TCRdb re-called the 5' RACE reads, giving one row per CDR3 protein. The sample includes tens of thousands of distinct CDR3 sequences, over 5.5% seen only once; the top ten take approximately 2.9%. The specimen comprised PBMCs, sampled at surgery. The receptors were sampled from a female donor with early-stage non-small cell lung cancer. The CDR3 runs from the conserved cysteine through the conserved F or W.

v_gene,CDR3aa
TRBV5-1,CASSSAGAEDTQYF
TRBV4-2,CASSQEPGSEKLFF
TRBV4-1,CASSQADRAPGYNEQFF
TRBV9,CASSVGDGGELFF
TRBV7-2,CASGAMRTTDTQYF
TRBV5-1,CASSWLPGLAGGYQETQYF
TRBV7-2,CASSLEGSSQETQYF
TRBV11-1,CASSSYPRAGGSDTQYF
TRBV25-1,CASSERAGDTQYF
TRBV7-2,CASSLAAGSNTEAFF
TRBV7-8,CASSTRAVYTDTQYF
TRBV7-2,CASSLRRGRRNEAFF
TRBV30,CAWGLRAETQYF
TRBV6-2/TRBV6-3,CASSPVEGFFYNEQFF
TRBV5-1,CASSLPDTEQFF
TRBV11-2,CASSTGRSSSYEQYF
TRBV20-1,CSARGPTGGTYEQYF
TRBV2,CATRLEQNSPLHF
TRBV2,CASRAGVGTDTQYF
TRBV7-2,CASSQTVVGYTF
TRBV2,CASSRLAGGSGEQFF
TRBV29-1,CSVEVQGYGYTF
TRBV4-3,CASSQDTRGAYNEQFF
TRBV5-4,CASSYGQGATNEKLFF
TRBV7-3,CASSATGLTEAFF
TRBV7-3,CASSPTSGGGSSYNEQFF
TRBV5-1,CASSLIRNSPLHF
TRBV11-3,CASSLNSLHEQFF
TRBV28,CASSSEGGRPTGYGYTF
TRBV2,CASSEARVGTGELFF
TRBV6-2/TRBV6-3,CASSPGTGIDQPQHF
TRBV15,CATSRAGHSYNEQFF
TRBV7-2,CASSSRAGQTLKQYF
TRBV3-1,CASSPGLAGGIAPYEQYF
TRBV5-1,CASSPGTYSYNEQFF
TRBV20-1,CSASGPRLAIQYF
TRBV9,CASSVGLGGLSYNEQFF
TRBV29-1,CSAPPGLGNEQFF
TRBV10-3,CAIRETGAYEQYF
TRBV28,CASSGFQGFLDEQFF
TRBV28,CASRRDRLLGEQYF
TRBV6-1,CASSEQRQGLKNIQYF
TRBV4-2,CASSQAFRGVGDTQYF
TRBV7-2,CASSPKGGDTQYF
TRBV6-1,CASSESFGSGQPQHF
TRBV24-1,CATSDLGAQFF
TRBV7-8,CASSPSSGGRTASNEQFF
TRBV2,CASSQDSLPGGTQYF
TRBV20-1,CSAGRAGQGNYGYTF
TRBV28,CDSRDSGRNTEAFF
TRBV4-2,CASSQNPRGGTDTQYF
TRBV6-4,CASSDSGRVRYGYTF
TRBV14,CASSHAALRDSGKLF
TRBV4-3,CASSPSLTSYNEQFF
TRBV28,CASNDRIRGAFF
TRBV7-6,CASSSRSGDSPQYF
TRBV27,CASSRETSGGGNIQYF